Listed below are T cell receptor beta chains from one sample, sequenced in a study of neoadjuvant anti-PD-1 for oral cavity cancer. TCRdb's table, derived via immunoSEQ multiplex PCR, lists solely in-frame clones and lacks some. The data contain about 14,000 clones, 55% to 85% of them seen just once; the ten biggest clones take up 2.5% to 3.5%. Source: PBMCs, taken before nivolumab (anti-PD-1) treatment. Source of these receptors: a person between 40 and 85 years old with oral cavity squamous cell carcinoma. Both conserved end residues are part of each CDR3. Each record gives: V gene, J gene, CDR3 protein.

>TRBV12-5|TRBJ2-5
CASVRRDRAHQETQYF
>TRBV5-6|TRBJ2-7
CASSMGSYEQYF
>TRBV7-9|TRBJ1-2
CASSQHGQGGTGGYTF
>TRBV30|TRBJ1-3
CAWKPASPFGNTIYF
>TRBV2|TRBJ2-2
CASSGQRGAGELFF
>TRBV9|TRBJ1-1
CASTPAGTLNTEAFF
>TRBV7-9|TRBJ2-3
CASSQWANTDTQYF
>TRBV7-8|TRBJ2-1
CASSFPWEGAYNEQFF
>TRBV5-1|TRBJ2-2
CASSLAAAGELFF
>TRBV19|TRBJ2-3
CASETTDTQYF
>TRBV5-6|TRBJ2-7
CASSLAGGRYEQYF
>TRBV30|TRBJ1-2
CAWGPDRALFNYGYTF
>TRBV6-6|TRBJ2-7
CASSYDGGNYEQYF
>TRBV5-1|TRBJ2-3
CASSSTGLLTDTQYF
>TRBV15|TRBJ1-5
CATSTTYRQGIHQPQHF
>TRBV7-9|TRBJ2-5
CASSPDGGQETQYF
>TRBV19|TRBJ2-2
CASTPLGLAGGGGELFF
>TRBV27|TRBJ1-2
CASSLFINYGYTF
>TRBV14|TRBJ1-3
CASSQGVGNTIYF
>TRBV6-5|TRBJ1-2
CASSYVGREGYTF
>TRBV30|TRBJ1-1
CAWMTGARNTEAFF
>TRBV6-1|TRBJ1-1
CASSEVTGSEAFF
>TRBV6-4|TRBJ2-7
CASHLAGGSYEQYF
>TRBV7-6|TRBJ1-4
CASSSFPVKNEKLFF
>TRBV30|TRBJ1-1
CAWKGYATEAFF
>TRBV25-1|TRBJ1-1
CASSGQVFSEAFF
>TRBV29-1|TRBJ1-2
CSVERRGTVTNYGYTF
>TRBV28|TRBJ2-1
CASSLSSLGEQFF
>TRBV6-5|TRBJ1-3
CASRSLGNTIYF
>TRBV5-1|TRBJ2-1
CASSFRGAGMQFF
>TRBV7-9|TRBJ2-7
CASTDDSSYEQYF